The clone carrying this T cell receptor (beta chain) was counted only a few times. Its specificity is unknown. Trimming took off 6 bases at V and 15 bases at J, with 18 bases between the two ends. The CDR3 is made up of 12 amino acids. Looked up from germline, CDR1 is SEHNR and CDR2 is FQNEAQ (reference sequence). MiXCR was run by TCRdb on the 5' RACE reads, yielding one entry per CDR3 protein. In the table there are almost 600,000 distinct CDR3 sequences, roughly 13% of which are singletons. This specimen belongs to a study of T cells after yellow fever vaccination. Notes on the study in general: Although most clonotypes did not, a small share appeared in both CD4 and CD8 compartments. In FACS-sorted repertoires, abundant clonotypes from the bulk population could appear as contaminants.

The TCR comes from a man aged 30 to 39 who received the YFV17D yellow fever vaccine. Sequencing was performed on PBMCs, taken on the day of the yellow fever booster vaccination. The chain links TRBV7-9 to TRBJ2-1; tentative D call: TRBD2 (5 bases). The DNA for the CDR3 is TGTGCCAGCAGTCCCACAGCGGCCCGGGGGTTCTTC. Amino acids: CASSPTAARGFF. Supplemented by reference TRBV7-9 and TRBJ2-1, the full variable domain reads DTGVSQNPRHKITKRGQNVTFRCDPISEHNRLYWYRQTLGQGPEFLTYFQNEAQLEKSRLLSDRFSAERPKGSFSTLEIQRTEQGDSAMYLCASSPTAARGFFGPGTRLTVL.